The 10 T cell receptor beta chains presented below share a single source sample, sequenced in a study of patients and donors after allogeneic stem cell transplantation. MiXCR, run by TCRdb on the RT-PCR reads, gives a single entry per CDR3 protein. The table shows around 90,000 distinct CDR3 sequences, with about 48% occurring only once. Sample: blood, either unsorted or a sorted T cell fraction (not recorded which). These receptor sequences come from a human donor who was either an allogeneic HSCT recipient or a stem cell or donor lymphocyte infusion donor (not recorded which). It is not recorded whose cells these are; they may come from a transplant donor.

The genes are TRBV3-1 and TRBJ1-1; D not resolved. Trimming took off 0 bases at V and 11 bases at J, with 13 bases between the two ends. Germline V gene data show CDR1 as LGHDT and CDR2 as YNNKEL (reference sequence). This CDR3 spans 13 amino acids. In DNA form, the CDR3 reads TGTGCCAGCAGCCAAGACGGAGGCGATAGGGCTTTCTTT. This translates into CASSQDGGDRAFF.

This clonotype was detected only a few times. The chain has TRBV27 and TRBJ1-4; D unresolved. Deletions cut 6 bases from V and 4 bases from J, with 12 bases between. CDR1 and CDR2 from the germline V gene are MNHEY and SMNVEV (reference sequence). The CDR3 totals 14 residues. CDR3 in DNA: TGTGCCAGCAGCCCGAGGCAATTTAATGAAAAACTGTTTTTT. As protein: CASSPRQFNEKLFF.

This clonotype was seen more than once but under ten times. V usage is TRBV7-2 and J usage is TRBJ1-5; D call uncertain. Trimming took 5 bases from V and 2 from J, leaving 7 bases between them. The germline gives CDR1 SGHTA, CDR2 FQGNSA. The CDR3 is made up of 13 amino acids. This chain's CDR3 is CASSLPGNQPQHF. The CDR3, as DNA: TGTGCCAGCAGCCTCCCGGGCAATCAGCCCCAGCATTTT.

The chain employs TRBV7-3 and TRBJ1-6; the D is unclear. V lost 5 bases and J lost 6, with 14 bases in between. Germline lookup yields CDR1 SGHTA and CDR2 FQGTGA. CDR3 size: 15 residues. The chain's CDR3 is CASSPTGVGNSPLHF. DNA of the CDR3: TGTGCCAGCAGCCCTACGGGCGTGGGTAATTCACCCCTCCACTTT.

This clonotype was counted a few times. V usage is TRBV7-2 and J usage is TRBJ2-2; 7 bases map to TRBD2. Germline V gene sequence: CDR1 SGHTA, CDR2 FQGNSA. Germline trimming cut 1 base from V and 0 bases from J; bases unmatched to any gene: 2. The CDR3 has 16 amino acids. The CDR3: CASSLGLAANTGELFF. The CDR3 coding sequence is TGTGCCAGCAGCTTAGGACTAGCAGCGAACACCGGGGAGCTGTTTTTT.

The chain combines TRBV12-3 or TRBV12-4 with TRBJ2-7; perhaps TRBD1 as D (5 bases). The CDR3 extends over 12 amino acids. V shed 8 bases and J shed 7 bases, with 15 bases lying between them. The CDR3 here is CASGSTNREQYF. The CDR3 DNA reads TGTGCCAGCGGCTCCACCAACAGGGAGCAGTACTTC.

This clonotype was observed a few times. This chain links TRBV3-1 with TRBJ1-2; D is possibly TRBD1 (6 bases). The V gene's germline CDR1 is LGHDT and CDR2 YNNKEL (reference sequence). V lost 8 bases to trimming and J lost 8 bases, with 21 bases between them. There are 14 residues in the CDR3. Here the CDR3 DNA reads TGTGCCAGCCAACCTCCAGGGGAACCTCGAGGCTACACCTTC. This codes for CASQPPGEPRGYTF.

The chain recombines TRBV20-1 with TRBJ1-5, with D hard to call. CDR1 is DFQATT and CDR2 is SNEGSKA in the germline V gene (reference sequence). V gave up 4 bases and J gave up 9 bases, with 7 bases separating them. The CDR3 length is 10 residues. As DNA, the CDR3 is TGCAGTGCTAATTTATGGCCCCAGCATTTT. Its translation is CSANLWPQHF.

The chain carries TRBV27 and TRBJ1-1, with 9 bases aligning to TRBD1. The CDR3 spans 13 residues. Germline CDR1 MNHEY, CDR2 SMNVEV (reference sequence). The V and J ends lost 7 bases and 4 bases, in that order; junction bases with no gene match: 4. In DNA form, the CDR3 reads TGTGCCAGCAAATGGACAGGGGTCACTGAAGCTTTCTTT. It yields the protein CASKWTGVTEAFF.

Many counts were recorded for this clonotype. This rearrangement joins TRBV29-1 to TRBJ2-1; a weak D match, TRBD1 (5 bases). This CDR3 has 15 residues. The germline V gene has CDR1 SQVTM and CDR2 ANQGSEA. V was trimmed by 2 bases and J by 1 base, leaving 12 bases between them. CDR3 residues: CSVERRAESYNEQFF. Here the CDR3 DNA reads TGCAGCGTTGAACGCAGGGCCGAATCCTACAATGAGCAGTTCTTC.